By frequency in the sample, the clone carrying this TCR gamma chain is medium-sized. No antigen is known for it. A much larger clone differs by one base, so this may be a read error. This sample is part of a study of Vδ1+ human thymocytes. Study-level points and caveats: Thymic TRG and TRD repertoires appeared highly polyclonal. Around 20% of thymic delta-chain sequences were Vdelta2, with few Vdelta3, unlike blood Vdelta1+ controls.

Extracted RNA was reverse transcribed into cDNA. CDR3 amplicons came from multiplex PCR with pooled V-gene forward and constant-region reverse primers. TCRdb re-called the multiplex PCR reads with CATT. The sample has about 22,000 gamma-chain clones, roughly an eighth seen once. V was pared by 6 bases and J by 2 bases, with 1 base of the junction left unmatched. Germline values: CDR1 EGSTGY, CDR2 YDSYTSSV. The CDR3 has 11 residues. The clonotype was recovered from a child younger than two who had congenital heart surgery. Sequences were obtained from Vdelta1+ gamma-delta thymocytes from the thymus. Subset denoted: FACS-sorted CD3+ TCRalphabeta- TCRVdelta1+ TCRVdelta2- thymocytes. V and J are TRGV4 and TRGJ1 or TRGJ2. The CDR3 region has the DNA TGTGCCACCTGGTATTATTATAAGAAACTCTTT. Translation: CATWYYYKKLF.